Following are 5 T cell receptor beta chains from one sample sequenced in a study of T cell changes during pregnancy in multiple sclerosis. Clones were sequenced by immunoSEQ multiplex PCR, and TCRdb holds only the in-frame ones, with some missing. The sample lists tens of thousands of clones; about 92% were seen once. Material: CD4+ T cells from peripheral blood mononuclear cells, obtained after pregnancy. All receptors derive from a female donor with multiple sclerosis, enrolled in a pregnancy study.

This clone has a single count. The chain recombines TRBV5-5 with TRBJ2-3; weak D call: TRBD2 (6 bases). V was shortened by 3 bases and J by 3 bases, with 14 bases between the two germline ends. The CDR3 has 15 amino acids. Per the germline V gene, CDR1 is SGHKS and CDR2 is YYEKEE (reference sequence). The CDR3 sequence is CASSSLGGPTDTQYF. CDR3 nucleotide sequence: TGTGCCAGCAGCTCCCTTGGAGGGCCGACAGATACGCAGTATTTT.

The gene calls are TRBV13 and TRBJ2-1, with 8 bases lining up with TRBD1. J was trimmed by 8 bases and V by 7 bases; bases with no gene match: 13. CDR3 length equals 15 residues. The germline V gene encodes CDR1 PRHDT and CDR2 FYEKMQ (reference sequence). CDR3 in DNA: TGTGCCAGCAACATCTGGACAGGGAAGACCCATGAGCAGTTCTTC. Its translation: CASNIWTGKTHEQFF.

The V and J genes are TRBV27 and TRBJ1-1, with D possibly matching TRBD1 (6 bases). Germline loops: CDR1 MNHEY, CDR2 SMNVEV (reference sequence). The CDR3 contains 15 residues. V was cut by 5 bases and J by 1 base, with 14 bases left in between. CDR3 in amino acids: CASSPRQAGNTEAFF. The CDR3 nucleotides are TGTGCCAGCAGTCCAAGACAGGCTGGGAACACTGAAGCTTTCTTT.

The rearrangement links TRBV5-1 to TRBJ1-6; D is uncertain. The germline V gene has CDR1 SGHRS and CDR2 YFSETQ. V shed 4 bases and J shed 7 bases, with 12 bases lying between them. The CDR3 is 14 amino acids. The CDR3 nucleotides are TGCGCCAGCAGCCCGGGTTCGGAGAATTCACCCCTCCACTTT. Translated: CASSPGSENSPLHF.

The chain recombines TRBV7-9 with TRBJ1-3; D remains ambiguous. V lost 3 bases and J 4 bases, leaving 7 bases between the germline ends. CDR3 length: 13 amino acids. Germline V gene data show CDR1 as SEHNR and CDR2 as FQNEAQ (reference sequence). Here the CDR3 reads CASSFLQGNTIYF. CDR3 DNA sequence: TGTGCCAGCAGCTTTTTACAGGGAAACACCATATATTTT.